The next 14 T cell receptor beta chains were all read from a single sample in a study of regulatory T cells in long-lasting Graves disease. Construction of TCR beta libraries relied on iRepertoire HTBI primers and on Arm-PCR targeting CDR3 regions. Each CDR3 protein gets one entry after TCRdb re-called the multiplex PCR reads with MiXCR. The sample has 350,000 to 500,000 distinct CDR3 sequences; around 17% are singletons. The sample's time point: newly diagnosed GD, antithyroid drugs for less than 3 months. There was RNA extracted from PBMCs, and the TCR library was made from it. This same sample was also part of a study on T cells in Graves' hyperthyroidism and ophthalmopathy.

The sample consisted of peripheral blood mononuclear cells (PBMCs), taken at new diagnosis, from a patient treated with antithyroid drugs. Every receptor here comes from a woman between 25 and 40 years old with Graves disease.

This clonotype has a count of ten or more. This chain connects TRBV2 to TRBJ2-5, with a tentative D call TRBD2 (6 bases). The germline V and J ends were trimmed by 5 bases and 4 bases, with 17 bases remaining between them. The V gene's germline CDR1 is SNHLY and CDR2 FYNNEI. The CDR3 is made up of 15 amino acids. The CDR3 bases are TGTGCCAGCAGTTCATTAACTGGGAGGATAGAGACCCAGTACTTC. Amino acid sequence: CASSSLTGRIETQYF.

In its sample, this clonotype was seen many times. V gene TRBV7-8 combines with J gene TRBJ1-1; 11 nucleotides line up with TRBD1. V lost 3 bases and J lost 3; bases outside the gene matches: 12. The germline gives CDR1 SGHVS, CDR2 FQNEAQ. This CDR3 has 18 amino acids. The CDR3 nucleotides are TGTGCCAGCAGCTTCATACGGACAGGGGGCGAGGGGGACACTGAAGCTTTCTTT. Translation gives CASSFIRTGGEGDTEAFF. The full variable domain, in which reference TRBV7-8 and TRBJ1-1 provide the parts outside the CDR3, is GAGVSQSPRYKVAKRGQDVALRCDPISGHVSLFWYQQALGQGPEFLTYFQNEAQLDKSGLPSDRFFAERPEGSVSTLKIQRTQQEDSAVYLCASSFIRTGGEGDTEAFFGQGTRLTVV.

CDR3 protein: CASSLQAGIYNEQFF. The CDR3 DNA sequence: TGTGCCAGCAGCTTACAAGCGGGAATTTACAATGAGCAGTTCTTC. The chain uses TRBV7-2 and TRBJ2-1; 7 bases agree with TRBD2. Germline lookup yields CDR1 SGHTA and CDR2 FQGNSA. With 2 bases clipped from V and 4 bases from J, the junction kept 5 bases outside the gene matches. The CDR3 contains 15 residues.

This clonotype has more than one count but fewer than ten. Possible read error: a much larger clone is one base away. The rearrangement links TRBV20-1 to TRBJ1-5; D gene unclear. Trimming removed 5 bases from V and 3 bases from J, with 8 bases in between. CDR3 length equals 12 residues. CDR1 is DFQATT, CDR2 SNEGSKA, per germline (reference sequence). The CDR3 loop reads CSAPGNNQPQHF. The CDR3 DNA sequence: TGCAGTGCTCCCGGAAACAATCAGCCCCAGCATTTT.

Here the CDR3 reads CASSLVPLWKGCSPLHF. The DNA of the CDR3 is TGTGCCAGCAGCTTAGTCCCGCTCTGGAAGGGCTGCTCACCCCTCCACTTT. This chain links TRBV11-3 with TRBJ1-6; no firm D call. CDR3 length equals 17 residues. Germline CDR1 reads SGHNT; CDR2 reads YENEEA. Trimming removed 1 base at V and 10 bases at J, with 20 bases between.

This clonotype was seen more than once but under ten times. The rearrangement links TRBV5-1 to TRBJ1-2; D gene unclear. Trimming pared 4 bases from V and 4 bases from J, leaving 11 bases between. This CDR3 contains 13 residues. Germline V CDR1 and CDR2: SGHRS, YFSETQ. CDR3 in amino acids: CASSGSISYGYTF. The CDR3 bases are TGCGCCAGCAGCGGCAGTATCTCCTATGGCTACACCTTC.

This clonotype was seen ten or more times. The V and J genes are TRBV3-1 and TRBJ2-5; D is ambiguous. Trimming cost V 1 base and J 4 bases, with 16 bases left between them. This CDR3 region has 16 residues. Germline CDR1 is LGHDT and CDR2 is YNNKEL (reference sequence). DNA of the CDR3: TGTGCCAGCAGCCAAGTACGGCTAGTTGGTTTAGAGACCCAGTACTTC. Residues: CASSQVRLVGLETQYF.

This rearrangement joins TRBV20-1 to TRBJ1-6, with D possibly being TRBD1 (5 bases). Germline CDR1 DFQATT, CDR2 SNEGSKA (reference sequence). V lost 3 bases, J lost 8 bases, and 8 bases lay in between. This CDR3 spans 12 amino acids. This CDR3 reads CSARKGYSPLHF. DNA of the CDR3: TGCAGTGCTAGGAAGGGGTATTCACCCCTCCACTTT.

This clonotype was detected ten times or more. This rearrangement joins TRBV5-1 to TRBJ1-2, with a tentative D call TRBD1 (5 bases). This CDR3 is 13 amino acids long. Germline V gene data show CDR1 as SGHRS and CDR2 as YFSETQ. The ends were cut back, 2 bases at V and 2 bases at J, with 7 bases in the middle. This CDR3 reads CASSFGDNYGYTF. CDR3 in DNA: TGCGCCAGCAGCTTCGGGGACAACTATGGCTACACCTTC. Full variable domain (rest looked up from reference TRBV5-1 and TRBJ1-2): KAGVTQTPRYLIKTRGQQVTLSCSPISGHRSVSWYQQTPGQGLQFLFEYFSETQRNKGNFPGRFSGRQFSNSRSEMNVSTLELGDSALYLCASSFGDNYGYTFGSGTRLTVV.

This clonotype was seen repeatedly, ten times or more. The V and J genes are TRBV30 and TRBJ2-1; perhaps TRBD1 as D (5 bases). Germline assignment: CDR1 GTSNPN and CDR2 SVGIG (reference sequence). The CDR3 loop spans 12 amino acids. V shed 5 bases and J shed 6 bases, with 11 bases lying between them. The CDR3 DNA is TGTGCCTGGTCTCCGCAGGGCAATGAGCAGTTCTTC. This codes for CAWSPQGNEQFF.

The genes are TRBV5-6 and TRBJ2-1; 10 bases match TRBD2. In germline, CDR1 is SGHDT, CDR2 YYEEEE. The CDR3 consists of 17 residues. The trim removed 0 bases at V and 6 bases at J, leaving 9 bases unmatched. CDR3 coding DNA: TGTGCCAGCAGCTTGGCATCTAGCGGGAGCATTTTCAATGAGCAGTTCTTC. Protein: CASSLASSGSIFNEQFF.

The chain combines TRBV5-1 with TRBJ2-7; 10 nucleotides agree with TRBD2. The CDR3 is 16 amino acids. Germline V gene data show CDR1 as SGHRS and CDR2 as YFSETQ. The ends lost 4 bases at V and 4 bases at J; junction bases unmatched: 11. CDR3 loop: CASSASSGRASYEQYF. The CDR3 bases are TGCGCCAGCAGCGCCTCCAGCGGGAGGGCCTCGTACGAGCAGTACTTC.

There are a few counts of this clonotype. The chain is built from TRBV11-2 and TRBJ1-6; D call uncertain. The CDR3 totals 14 residues. Per germline, CDR1 SGHAT and CDR2 FQNNGV. The V end lost 4 bases, the J end lost 8 bases, and 12 bases lay between the germline ends. CDR3 DNA: TGTGCCAGCAGCTCGGACGGAGAGTATTCACCCCTCCACTTT. Translated, it gives CASSSDGEYSPLHF.

This clonotype was seen many times. J is TRBJ2-2 and V is TRBV12-3 or TRBV12-4; D not certain. V shed 1 base and J shed 7 bases, with 7 bases lying between them. The CDR3 is 13 residues long. CDR3 in DNA: TGTGCCAGCAGTTTAGGGGTTTTCGGGGAGCTGTTTTTT. Translation gives CASSLGVFGELFF.